This T cell receptor beta chain came from a study of CD8 T cells in ankylosing spondylitis. Study-wide results and limits: Matched synovial fluid from ankylosing spondylitis patients was reported to be enriched for disease-linked clones. What appeared characteristic of ankylosing spondylitis blood was a TCR beta motif of eight highly homologous variants.

TCRdb reprocessed the 5' RACE reads via MiXCR and lists one record per CDR3 protein. The sample has 700,000 to 1,000,000 distinct CDR3 sequences, approximately 12% seen once. This clonotype came up a few times. Its antigen is unknown. V gave up 2 bases and J gave up 5 bases, with 12 bases separating them. Germline V gene sequence: CDR1 SGHTA, CDR2 FQGNSA. The CDR3 has 14 amino acids. Material for sequencing was blood, either unsorted or a sorted T cell fraction (not recorded which). This receptor was taken from a male donor with ankylosing spondylitis. The genes are TRBV7-2 and TRBJ1-1; a weak D match, TRBD1 (6 bases). In DNA form, the CDR3 reads TGTGCCAGCAGCTTACTGAACAGGGAGACTGAAGCTTTCTTT. Amino acids: CASSLLNRETEAFF.